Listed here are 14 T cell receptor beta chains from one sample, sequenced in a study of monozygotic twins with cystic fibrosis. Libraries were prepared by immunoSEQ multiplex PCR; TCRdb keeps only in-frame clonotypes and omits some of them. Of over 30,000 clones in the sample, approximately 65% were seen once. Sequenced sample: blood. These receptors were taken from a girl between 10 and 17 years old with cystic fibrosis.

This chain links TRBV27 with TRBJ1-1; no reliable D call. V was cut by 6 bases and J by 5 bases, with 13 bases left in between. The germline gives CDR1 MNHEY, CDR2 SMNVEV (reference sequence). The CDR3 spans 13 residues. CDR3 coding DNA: TGTGCCAGCAGGCATAAGAGTGGGACTGAAGCTTTCTTT. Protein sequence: CASRHKSGTEAFF.

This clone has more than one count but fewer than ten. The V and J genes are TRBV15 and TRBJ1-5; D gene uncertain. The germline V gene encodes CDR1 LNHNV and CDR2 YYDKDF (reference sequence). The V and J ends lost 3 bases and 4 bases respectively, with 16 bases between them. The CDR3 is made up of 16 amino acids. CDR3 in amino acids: CATSRDRPWGNQPQHF. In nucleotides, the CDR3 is TGTGCCACCAGCAGGGACCGACCCTGGGGAAATCAGCCCCAGCATTTT.

For the CDR3, the DNA is TGTGCCAGCAGCTTAGTGGGCCGATTGGGACGGGAGCAGTTCTTC. Amino acids: CASSLVGRLGREQFF. This chain joins TRBV7-2 and TRBJ2-1; D is perhaps TRBD1 or TRBD2 (5 bases each). Germline V lookup: CDR1 SGHTA, CDR2 FQGNSA. The V gene lost 1 base and the J gene lost 10 bases, with 17 bases spanning the gap. This CDR3 is 15 amino acids long.

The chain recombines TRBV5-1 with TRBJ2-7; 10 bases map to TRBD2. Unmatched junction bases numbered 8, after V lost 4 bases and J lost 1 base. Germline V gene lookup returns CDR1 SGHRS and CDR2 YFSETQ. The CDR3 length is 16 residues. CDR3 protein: CASSISTSGSSYEQYF. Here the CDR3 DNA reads TGCGCCAGCAGCATATCGACTAGCGGGTCATCCTACGAGCAGTACTTC.

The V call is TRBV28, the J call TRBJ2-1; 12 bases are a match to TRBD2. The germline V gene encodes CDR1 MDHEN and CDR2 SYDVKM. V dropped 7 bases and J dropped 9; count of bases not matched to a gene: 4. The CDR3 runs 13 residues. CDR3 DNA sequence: TGTGCCAGCACCCTAGCGGGAGGGAGTGAGCAGTTCTTC. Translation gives CASTLAGGSEQFF.

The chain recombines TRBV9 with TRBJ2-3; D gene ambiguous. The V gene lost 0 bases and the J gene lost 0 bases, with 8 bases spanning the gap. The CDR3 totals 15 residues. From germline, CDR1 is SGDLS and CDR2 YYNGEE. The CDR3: CASSVDGLSTDTQYF. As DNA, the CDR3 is TGTGCCAGCAGCGTAGATGGGCTGAGCACAGATACGCAGTATTTT.

In nucleotides, the CDR3 is TGTGCCACCAGCGTCGGGCAGATCTACGAGCAGTACGTC. This codes for CATSVGQIYEQYV. The chain carries TRBV15 and TRBJ2-7; no reliable D call. Between the trimmed V and J ends, which lost 5 bases and 3 bases, there was a span of 11 bases. This CDR3 has 13 residues. The germline gives CDR1 LNHNV, CDR2 YYDKDF (reference sequence).

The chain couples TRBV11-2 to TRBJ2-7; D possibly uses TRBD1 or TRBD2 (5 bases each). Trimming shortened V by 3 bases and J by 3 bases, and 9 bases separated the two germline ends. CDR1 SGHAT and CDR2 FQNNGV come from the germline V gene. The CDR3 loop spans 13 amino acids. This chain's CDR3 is CASSFVGVYEQYV. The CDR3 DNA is TGTGCCAGCAGCTTCGTGGGGGTCTACGAGCAGTACGTC.

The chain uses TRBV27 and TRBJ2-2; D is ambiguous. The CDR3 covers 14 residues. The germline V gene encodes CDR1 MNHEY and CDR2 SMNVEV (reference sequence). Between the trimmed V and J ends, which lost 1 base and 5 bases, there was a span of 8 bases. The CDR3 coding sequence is TGTGCCAGCAGTTTATTGACCACAACCGGGGAGCTGTTTTTT. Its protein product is CASSLLTTTGELFF.

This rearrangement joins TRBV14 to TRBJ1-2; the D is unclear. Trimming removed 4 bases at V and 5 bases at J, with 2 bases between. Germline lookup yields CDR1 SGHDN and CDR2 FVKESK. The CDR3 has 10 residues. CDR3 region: CASSPYGYTF. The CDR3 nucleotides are TGTGCCAGCAGCCCATATGGCTACACCTTC.

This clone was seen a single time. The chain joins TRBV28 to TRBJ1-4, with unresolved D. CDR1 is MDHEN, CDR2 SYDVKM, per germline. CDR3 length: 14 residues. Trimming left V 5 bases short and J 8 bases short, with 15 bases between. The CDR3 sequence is CASSIGNRWEKLFF. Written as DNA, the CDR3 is TGTGCCAGCAGTATAGGAAACCGGTGGGAAAAACTGTTTTTT.

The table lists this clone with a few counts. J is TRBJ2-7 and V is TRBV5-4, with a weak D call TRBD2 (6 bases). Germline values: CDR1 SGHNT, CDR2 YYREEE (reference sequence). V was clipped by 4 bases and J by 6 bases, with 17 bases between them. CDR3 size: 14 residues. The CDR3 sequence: CASSLFGTAGEQYV. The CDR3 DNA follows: TGTGCCAGCAGCCTATTCGGGACTGCAGGCGAGCAGTACGTC.

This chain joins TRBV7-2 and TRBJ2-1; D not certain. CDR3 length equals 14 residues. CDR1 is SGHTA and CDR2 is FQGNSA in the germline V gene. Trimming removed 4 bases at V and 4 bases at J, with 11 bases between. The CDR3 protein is CASSSSIEYNEQFF. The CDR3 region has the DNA TGTGCCAGCAGCTCGTCCATCGAATACAATGAGCAGTTCTTC.

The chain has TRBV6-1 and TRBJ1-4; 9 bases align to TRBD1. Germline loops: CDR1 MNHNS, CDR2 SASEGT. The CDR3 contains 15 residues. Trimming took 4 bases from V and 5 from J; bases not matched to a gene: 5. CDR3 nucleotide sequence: TGTGCCAGCAGTGCGGGACAGGGCATAAATGAAAAACTGTTTTTT. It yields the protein CASSAGQGINEKLFF.